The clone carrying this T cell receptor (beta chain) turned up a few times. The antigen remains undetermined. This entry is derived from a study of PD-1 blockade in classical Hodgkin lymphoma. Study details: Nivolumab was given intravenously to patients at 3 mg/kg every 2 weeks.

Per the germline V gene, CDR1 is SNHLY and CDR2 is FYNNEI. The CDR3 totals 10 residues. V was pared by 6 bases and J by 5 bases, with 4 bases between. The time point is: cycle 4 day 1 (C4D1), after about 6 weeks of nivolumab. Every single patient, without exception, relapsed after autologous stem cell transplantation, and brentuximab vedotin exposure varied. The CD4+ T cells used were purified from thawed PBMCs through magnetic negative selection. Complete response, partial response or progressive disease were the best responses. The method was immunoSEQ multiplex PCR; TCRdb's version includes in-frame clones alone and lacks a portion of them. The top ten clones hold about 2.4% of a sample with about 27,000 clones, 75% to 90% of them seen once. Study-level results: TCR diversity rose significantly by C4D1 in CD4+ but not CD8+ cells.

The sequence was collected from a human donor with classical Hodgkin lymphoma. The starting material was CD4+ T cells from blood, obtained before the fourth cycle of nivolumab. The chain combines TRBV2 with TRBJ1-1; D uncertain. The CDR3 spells CASRGTEAFF. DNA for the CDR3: TGTGCCAGCAGGGGTACTGAAGCTTTCTTT.